What follows are 19 T cell receptor beta chains derived from one specimen sequenced in a study of blood T cells in healthy people across ages. The authors ran a second PCR of 7 to 11 cycles using a sample-barcoded 5' primer and a J-beta primer mix. TCRdb re-analysed the 5' RACE reads in MiXCR, keeping a single row per CDR3 protein. The table includes about 1.4 million distinct CDR3 sequences, 59% detected once. The sequenced sample consisted of blood. Receptor source: a man younger than 35 in good health.

As DNA, the CDR3 is TGTGCCAGCAGTTTATCGATAACGGGCAGGCTACAGGGTTACGAGCAGTACTTC. Residues: CASSLSITGRLQGYEQYF. The chain uses TRBV27 and TRBJ2-1; the D gene is possibly TRBD1 (6 bases). The J call is in doubt because the DNA end fits TRBJ2-7 better. There are 18 residues in the CDR3. The germline V gene encodes CDR1 MNHEY and CDR2 SMNVEV (reference sequence).

The chain couples TRBV4-1 to TRBJ2-1, with TRBD2 as a possible D gene (6 bases). CDR3 length: 15 amino acids. Germline-derived CDR1 and CDR2 are MGHRA and YSYEKL. Trimming took 4 bases from V and 7 from J, leaving 17 bases between them. This chain's CDR3 is CASSLLGRGRNEQFF. The CDR3 nucleotides read TGCGCCAGCAGCCTCCTGGGGCGGGGTCGTAATGAGCAGTTCTTC.

This clonotype came up a few times. V and J are TRBV29-1 and TRBJ1-1; weak D call: TRBD1 (5 bases). Germline V CDR1 and CDR2: SQVTM, ANQGSEA. Trimming stripped 7 bases from V and 4 bases from J, with 19 bases between. This CDR3 has 14 amino acids. Written as DNA, the CDR3 is TGCAGCGCCCTCCCCCCGGGGGGAACCACTGAAGCTTTCTTT. It specifies CSALPPGGTTEAFF.

The chain is built from TRBV4-2 and TRBJ2-5; 9 bases are a match to TRBD2. The V segment lost 4 bases and the J segment 11 bases; nucleotides outside the gene matches: 14. CDR3 length: 15 amino acids. CDR1 is LGHNA and CDR2 is YNFKEQ in the germline V gene. DNA of the CDR3: TGTGCCAGCAGCCCCGCTAGCGGGATTGGGGATGAGCAGTACTTC. This translates into CASSPASGIGDEQYF.

The CDR3 nucleotides read TGTGCCAGCAGCTTGGCCGTAACCACTGAAGCTTTCTTT. Amino acid sequence: CASSLAVTTEAFF. The genes are TRBV5-5 and TRBJ1-1, with unresolved D. Germline-derived CDR1 and CDR2 are SGHKS and YYEKEE (reference sequence). V shed 0 bases and J shed 4 bases, with 7 bases lying between them. This CDR3 has 13 amino acids.

This clonotype was recorded many times. The chain's CDR3 is CASSLMRQGKDEQFF. CDR3 in DNA: TGCGCCAGCAGCCTTATGCGACAGGGGAAGGATGAGCAGTTCTTC. The J gene is TRBJ2-1, the V gene TRBV5-1, with 8 nucleotides matching TRBD1. Germline CDR1 and CDR2: SGHRS and YFSETQ. J gave up 8 bases and V 4 bases, and 11 bases lay outside the gene matches. The CDR3 runs 15 residues.

The V gene is TRBV5-1, the J gene TRBJ2-5, with TRBD2 identical over 8 bases. Germline V gene sequence: CDR1 SGHRS, CDR2 YFSETQ. This CDR3 contains 15 residues. The V gene end was trimmed by 5 bases and the J gene end by 2 bases; junction bases not matched to a gene: 8. The CDR3 sequence: CASSRTSGWQETQYF. For the CDR3, the DNA is TGCGCCAGCAGTCGTACTAGCGGTTGGCAAGAGACCCAGTACTTC.

The chain couples TRBV29-1 to TRBJ1-1; 8 nucleotides match TRBD1. The CDR3 loop spans 13 amino acids. Germline lookup yields CDR1 SQVTM and CDR2 ANQGSEA. The V and J ends lost 7 bases and 0 bases, in that order; junction bases with no gene match: 4. The CDR3 nucleotides read TGCAGCGCCTGGACAGGGATGAACACTGAAGCTTTCTTT. Amino acids: CSAWTGMNTEAFF. Together with reference TRBV29-1 and TRBJ1-1, the CDR3 gives the full variable domain: SAVISQKPSRDICQRGTSLTIQCQVDSQVTMMFWYRQQPGQSLTLIATANQGSEATYESGFVIDKFPISRPNLTFSTLTVSNMSPEDSSIYLCSAWTGMNTEAFFGQGTRLTVV.

This clonotype was counted only a few times. The chain couples TRBV4-2 to TRBJ2-7, with D possibly being TRBD1 (6 bases). The germline V gene has CDR1 LGHNA and CDR2 YNFKEQ. CDR3 length: 14 amino acids. V was clipped by 3 bases and J by 3 bases, with 12 bases between them. As DNA, the CDR3 is TGTGCCAGCAGCCACCACAGGGTGAGCTACGAGCAGTACTTC. This gives the protein CASSHHRVSYEQYF.

The rearrangement uses TRBV2 and TRBJ2-7; 10 bases fit TRBD1. This CDR3 has 16 amino acids. The trim removed 0 bases at V and 6 bases at J, leaving 8 bases unmatched. Germline-derived CDR1 and CDR2 are SNHLY and FYNNEI. CDR3 coding DNA: TGTGCCAGCAGTGAAGCGATCTTAAGGACAGGGGGCGAGCAGTACTTC. Translating gives CASSEAILRTGGEQYF.

This sequence joins TRBV20-1 and TRBJ1-2; the D gene is possibly TRBD1 (6 bases). Germline assignment: CDR1 DFQATT and CDR2 SNEGSKA (reference sequence). CDR3 length: 15 residues. The CDR3 DNA reads as TGCAGCCCCGCCGCGTCAGGGACAACTAACTATGGCTACACCTTC. Residues: CSPAASGTTNYGYTF.

The sample holds a few counts of this clonotype. This sequence joins TRBV28 and TRBJ2-7; 7 bases map to TRBD1. CDR3 length equals 14 residues. Germline trimming cut 5 bases from V and 1 base from J; bases unmatched to any gene: 5. Germline CDR1 and CDR2: MDHEN and SYDVKM. CDR3 bases: TGTGCCAGCAGTCTTACAGGGGAGTCCTACGAGCAGTACTTC. This encodes CASSLTGESYEQYF.

This clonotype was counted between two and nine times. The chain has TRBV6-5 and TRBJ2-2; 7 nucleotides agree with TRBD2. This CDR3 contains 14 residues. Germline trimming cut 6 bases from V and 5 bases from J; bases unmatched to any gene: 6. CDR1 is MNHEY, CDR2 SVGAGI, per germline. Here the CDR3 DNA reads TGTGCCAGCAGCCGGGGCGGGGGAACCGGGGAGCTGTTTTTT. Its translation: CASSRGGGTGELFF.

V gene TRBV10-3 combines with J gene TRBJ1-1; 8 bases are a match to TRBD1. This CDR3 region has 15 residues. From germline, CDR1 is ENHRY and CDR2 SYGVKD. Trimming cost V 7 bases and J 1 base; bases outside gene matches: 8. The DNA of the CDR3 is TGTGCCATCAACCCCTCCGGGACAGGGAACACTGAAGCTTTCTTT. It is translated as CAINPSGTGNTEAFF.

V usage is TRBV20-1 and J usage is TRBJ1-2; D is uncertain. CDR3 length: 14 amino acids. V dropped 1 base and J dropped 2 bases, with 11 bases sitting between them. Germline V gene sequence: CDR1 DFQATT, CDR2 SNEGSKA (reference sequence). The CDR3 DNA follows: TGCAGTGCTAGAGGGGGTAGTTCGAACTATGGCTACACCTTC. Translating gives CSARGGSSNYGYTF.

The chain carries TRBV20-1 and TRBJ1-6; D is undetermined. Trimming shortened V by 2 bases and J by 9 bases, and 14 bases separated the two germline ends. The CDR3 has 14 residues. Germline V gene sequence: CDR1 DFQATT, CDR2 SNEGSKA (reference sequence). The CDR3 nucleotides read TGCAGTGCTAGACCGGTTGTATCTGGTTCACCCCTCCACTTT. Its protein is CSARPVVSGSPLHF.

The V gene is TRBV24-1, the J gene TRBJ2-1; D is tentatively TRBD1 or TRBD2 (5 bases each). V lost 4 bases and J lost 2, with 14 bases in between. CDR3 length: 16 amino acids. Germline CDR1 and CDR2: KGHDR and SFDVKD. This CDR3 is CATSEDGTGTYNEQFF. CDR3 in DNA: TGTGCCACCAGTGAAGACGGGACGGGAACCTACAATGAGCAGTTCTTC.

This chain joins TRBV9 and TRBJ1-1, with D possibly being TRBD1 (6 bases). The CDR3 contains 11 residues. V dropped 4 bases and J dropped 7 bases, with 8 bases sitting between them. Germline CDR1 SGDLS, CDR2 YYNGEE. This CDR3 is CASSSRGEAFF. CDR3 coding DNA: TGTGCCAGCAGCTCCAGGGGTGAAGCTTTCTTT. The variable domain in full, with the rest retrieved from reference TRBV9 and TRBJ1-1, is DSGVTQTPKHLITATGQRVTLRCSPRSGDLSVYWYQQSLDQGLQFLIQYYNGEERAKGNILERFSAQQFPDLHSELNLSSLELGDSALYFCASSSRGEAFFGQGTRLTVV.

V gene TRBV20-1 combines with J gene TRBJ2-3; perhaps TRBD2 as D (5 bases). The ends were cut back, 2 bases at V and 0 bases at J, with 15 bases in the middle. This CDR3 comprises 16 residues. Germline values: CDR1 DFQATT, CDR2 SNEGSKA (reference sequence). The chain's CDR3 is CSARLGQAASTDTQYF. DNA of the CDR3: TGCAGTGCTAGACTCGGGCAAGCGGCTAGCACAGATACGCAGTATTTT.